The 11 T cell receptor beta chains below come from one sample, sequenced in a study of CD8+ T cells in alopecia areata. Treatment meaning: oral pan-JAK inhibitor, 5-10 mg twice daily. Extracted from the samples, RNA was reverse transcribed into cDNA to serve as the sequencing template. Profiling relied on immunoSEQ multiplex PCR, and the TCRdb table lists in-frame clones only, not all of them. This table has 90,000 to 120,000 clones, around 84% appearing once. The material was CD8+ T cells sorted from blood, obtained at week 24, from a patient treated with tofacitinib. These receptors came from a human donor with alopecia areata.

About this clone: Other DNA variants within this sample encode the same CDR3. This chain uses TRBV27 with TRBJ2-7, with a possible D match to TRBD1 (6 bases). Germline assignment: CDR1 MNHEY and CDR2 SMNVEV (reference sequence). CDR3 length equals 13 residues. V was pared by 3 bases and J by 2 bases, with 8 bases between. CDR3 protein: CASSLAGAYEQYF. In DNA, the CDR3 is TGTGCCAGCAGTTTGGCAGGGGCCTACGAGCAGTACTTC.

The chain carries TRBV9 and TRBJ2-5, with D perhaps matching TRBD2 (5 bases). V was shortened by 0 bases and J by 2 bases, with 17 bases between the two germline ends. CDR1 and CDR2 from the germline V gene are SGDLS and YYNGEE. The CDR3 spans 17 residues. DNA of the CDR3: TGTGCCAGCAGCGTAGATTTGCCGGGATCTGGTCAAGAGACCCAGTACTTC. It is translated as CASSVDLPGSGQETQYF.

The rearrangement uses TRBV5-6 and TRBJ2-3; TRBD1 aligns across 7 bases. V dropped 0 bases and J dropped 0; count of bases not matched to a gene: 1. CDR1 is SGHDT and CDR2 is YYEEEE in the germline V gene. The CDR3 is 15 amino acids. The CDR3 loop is CASSLGDRSTDTQYF. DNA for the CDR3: TGTGCCAGCAGCTTGGGGGACAGAAGCACAGATACGCAGTATTTT.

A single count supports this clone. CDR3 region: CASSQELEETQYF. In DNA, the CDR3 is TGTGCCAGCAGCCAAGAGCTCGAAGAGACCCAGTACTTC. The chain employs TRBV4-2 and TRBJ2-5; D is undetermined. CDR3 length equals 13 residues. Per germline, CDR1 LGHNA and CDR2 YNFKEQ. Trimming took 0 bases from V and 3 from J, leaving 5 bases between them.

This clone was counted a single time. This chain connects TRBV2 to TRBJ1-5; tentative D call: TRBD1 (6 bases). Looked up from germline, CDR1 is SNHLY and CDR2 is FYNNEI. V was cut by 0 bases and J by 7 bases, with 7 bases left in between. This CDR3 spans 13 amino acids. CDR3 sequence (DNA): TGTGCCAGCAGTGAAGCCCAGGGGCAGCCCCAGCATTTT. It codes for CASSEAQGQPQHF.

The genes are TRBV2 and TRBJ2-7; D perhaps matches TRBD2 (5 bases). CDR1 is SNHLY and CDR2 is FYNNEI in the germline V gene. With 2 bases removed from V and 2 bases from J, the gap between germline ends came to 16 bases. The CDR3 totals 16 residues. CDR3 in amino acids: CASSERAWTLPYEQYF. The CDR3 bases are TGTGCCAGCAGTGAAAGGGCTTGGACTCTACCCTACGAGCAGTACTTC. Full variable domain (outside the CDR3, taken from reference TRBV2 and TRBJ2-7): EPEVTQTPSHQVTQMGQEVILRCVPISNHLYFYWYRQILGQKVEFLVSFYNNEISEKSEIFDDQFSVERPDGSNFTLKIRSTKLEDSAMYFCASSERAWTLPYEQYFGPGTRLTVT.

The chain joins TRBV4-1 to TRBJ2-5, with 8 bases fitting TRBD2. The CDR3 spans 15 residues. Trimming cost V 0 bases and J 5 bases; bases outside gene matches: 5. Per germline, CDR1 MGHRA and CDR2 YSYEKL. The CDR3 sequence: CASSQDGLAGETQYF. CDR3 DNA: TGCGCCAGCAGCCAAGACGGACTAGCCGGGGAGACCCAGTACTTC.

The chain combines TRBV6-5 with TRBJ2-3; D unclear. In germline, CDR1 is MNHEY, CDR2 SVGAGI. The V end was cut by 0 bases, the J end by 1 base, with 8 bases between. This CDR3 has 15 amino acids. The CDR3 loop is CASSYSTRGTDTQYF. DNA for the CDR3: TGTGCCAGCAGTTACTCTACCAGAGGCACAGATACGCAGTATTTT.

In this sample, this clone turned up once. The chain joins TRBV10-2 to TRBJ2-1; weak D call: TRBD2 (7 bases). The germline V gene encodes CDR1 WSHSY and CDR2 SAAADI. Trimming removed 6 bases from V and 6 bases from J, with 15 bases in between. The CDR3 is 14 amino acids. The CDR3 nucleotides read TGCGCCAGCAGAGCCGGGGGGCCATTCAATGAGCAGTTCTTC. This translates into CASRAGGPFNEQFF.

In nucleotides, the CDR3 is TGTGCCAGCAGCCAACGGGACAGGGAAAATGAGCAGTTCTTC. Residues: CASSQRDRENEQFF. This chain connects TRBV11-3 to TRBJ2-1; 9 bases are shared with TRBD1. CDR3 size: 14 residues. V trimming: 5 bases; J trimming: 7 bases; junction bases outside the gene matches: 6. Germline-derived CDR1 and CDR2 are SGHNT and YENEEA.

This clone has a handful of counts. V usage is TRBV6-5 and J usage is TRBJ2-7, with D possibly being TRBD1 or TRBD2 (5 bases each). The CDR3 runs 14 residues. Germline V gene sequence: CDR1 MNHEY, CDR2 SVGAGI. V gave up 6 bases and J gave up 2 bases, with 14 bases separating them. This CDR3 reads CASSPYGAAYEQYF. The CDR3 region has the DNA TGTGCCAGCAGCCCTTACGGGGCAGCCTACGAGCAGTACTTC.